The 18 T cell receptor beta chains given below trace back to one sample, sequenced in a study of blood T cells in healthy people across ages (dated by TCRdb to between 2015 and 2017). To prepare the library, 5' RACE was applied. Sequencing used an Illumina HiSeq 2500. A second PCR of about 7 to 12 cycles was run with a J-beta primer mix and a sample-barcoded 5' primer. TCRdb reanalyzed the raw reads on its own, using fastp at Q25 for trimming and MiXCR for clone calling, and kept in-frame beta chains. Here each entry gathers all rows of one CDR3 protein and keeps the most common genes and DNA. The sample table holds 800,000 to 900,000 distinct CDR3 sequences, of which around two thirds were seen once. The ten biggest clones cover 28% of the sample. Material: blood. These receptors all stem from a man under 40 in good health.

The rearrangement uses TRBV12-3 or TRBV12-4 and TRBJ2-3; D unresolved. CDR3 length: 11 amino acids. The ends were cut back, 8 bases at V and 5 bases at J, with 8 bases in the middle. DNA of the CDR3: TGTGCCAGCGGGGTTGGAGATACGCAGTATTTT. The encoded protein is CASGVGDTQYF.

The V call is TRBV9, the J call TRBJ2-1; 8 bases fit TRBD2. Germline trimming cut 1 base from V and 7 bases from J; bases unmatched to any gene: 7. CDR1 is SGDLS and CDR2 is YYNGEE in the germline V gene. There are 15 residues in the CDR3. The CDR3 loop reads CASSVLTGTSNEQFF. Written as DNA, the CDR3 is TGTGCCAGCAGCGTACTGACCGGGACTAGTAATGAGCAGTTCTTC.

In DNA, the CDR3 is TGTGCCAGCAGCCAAGAAGGCCACGAAGACTACGAGCAGTACTTC. Residues: CASSQEGHEDYEQYF. The chain employs TRBV4-2 and TRBJ2-4; D gene unclear. With the DNA end fitting TRBJ2-7 better, the J assignment may be wrong. Germline V gene sequence: CDR1 LGHNA, CDR2 YNFKEQ. The CDR3 length is 15 residues.

V usage is TRBV7-2 and J usage is TRBJ2-1; 7 bases fit TRBD1. The J call may not be correct, given that the DNA end is closer to TRBJ2-7. The CDR3 totals 14 residues. Germline lookup yields CDR1 SGHTA and CDR2 FQGNSA. This chain's CDR3 is CASSPGTAYNEQYF. CDR3 DNA: TGTGCCAGCAGCCCCGGGACAGCCTACAATGAGCAGTACTTC.

This clonotype showed up just a few times. The rearrangement uses TRBV7-2 and TRBJ1-2; D perhaps matches TRBD1 (6 bases). The CDR3 runs to 15 residues. The V and J ends lost 6 bases and 4 bases respectively, with 18 bases between them. Looked up from germline, CDR1 is SGHTA and CDR2 is FQGNSA. The CDR3 here is CASSSYRAQGYGYTF. In DNA, the CDR3 is TGTGCCAGCAGTTCGTACAGGGCTCAGGGCTATGGCTACACCTTC.

This clonotype has only a few counts. The CDR3 spells CASSQEWWEQYF. Here the CDR3 DNA reads TGTGCCAGCAGCCAAGAGTGGTGGGAGCAGTACTTC. The V and J genes are TRBV3-1 and TRBJ2-7, with D hard to call. V was clipped by 0 bases and J by 7 bases, with 7 bases between them. There are 12 residues in the CDR3. Per germline, CDR1 LGHDT and CDR2 YNNKEL (reference sequence).

This chain links TRBV19 with TRBJ1-5; perhaps TRBD1 as D (5 bases). The germline CDR1 and CDR2 sequences are LNHDA and SQIVND (reference sequence). The CDR3 is made up of 13 amino acids. V lost 4 bases and J lost 3, with 7 bases in between. The CDR3 protein is CASSTGSNQPQHF. CDR3 DNA sequence: TGTGCCAGTAGTACAGGGTCCAATCAGCCCCAGCATTTT.

The rearrangement links TRBV10-3 to TRBJ2-1; 9 bases line up with TRBD2. The V and J ends lost 0 bases and 5 bases, in that order; junction bases with no gene match: 2. Germline V gene data show CDR1 as ENHRY and CDR2 as SYGVKD. The CDR3 is 15 amino acids. As DNA, the CDR3 is TGTGCCATCAGTGAGTCGACTAGCGGTCACAATGAGCAGTTCTTC. Encoded protein: CAISESTSGHNEQFF.

This clonotype was recorded once. This chain connects TRBV7-8 to TRBJ1-2, with D maybe TRBD1 (5 bases). Trimming left V 2 bases short and J 4 bases short, with 11 bases between. Germline assignment: CDR1 SGHVS and CDR2 FQNEAQ. The CDR3 extends over 14 amino acids. The CDR3: CASSLFSGGYGYTF. The CDR3 DNA follows: TGTGCCAGCAGCTTATTTTCGGGGGGCTATGGCTACACCTTC. Full variable domain (missing parts from reference TRBV7-8 and TRBJ1-2): GAGVSQSPRYKVAKRGQDVALRCDPISGHVSLFWYQQALGQGPEFLTYFQNEAQLDKSGLPSDRFFAERPEGSVSTLKIQRTQQEDSAVYLCASSLFSGGYGYTFGSGTRLTVV.

This clonotype was observed once. The chain recombines TRBV7-9 with TRBJ1-2; no definite D call. In germline, CDR1 is SEHNR, CDR2 FQNEAQ (reference sequence). Deletions cut 1 base from V and 8 bases from J, with 11 bases between. The CDR3 sequence is 13 residues long. The DNA of the CDR3 is TGTGCCAGCAGCTTAGAGGTGGGGTCCGGCTACACCTTC. Protein sequence: CASSLEVGSGYTF.

V is TRBV20-1 and J is TRBJ2-5, with TRBD1 matching over 9 bases. The V and J ends lost 0 bases and 1 base, in that order; junction bases with no gene match: 3. The CDR3 sequence is 15 residues long. Germline loops: CDR1 DFQATT, CDR2 SNEGSKA (reference sequence). CDR3 bases: TGCAGTGCTAGAGAAGACAGGGGGGGCCAAGAGACCCAGTACTTC. Amino acids: CSAREDRGGQETQYF.

The gene calls are TRBV27 and TRBJ2-3, with 10 bases aligning to TRBD1. The J segment lost 0 bases and the V segment lost 6 bases, leaving 6 bases of the junction unmatched. CDR1 MNHEY and CDR2 SMNVEV come from the germline V gene (reference sequence). The CDR3 is 16 residues long. CDR3 nucleotides: TGTGCCAGCAGGCAAGGGGACAGGGGTAGCACAGATACGCAGTATTTT. It translates to CASRQGDRGSTDTQYF.

This clonotype turned up a few times. The rearrangement uses TRBV6-5 and TRBJ2-1, with TRBD1 identical over 9 bases. From germline, CDR1 is MNHEY and CDR2 SVGAGI. This CDR3 region has 15 residues. With 5 bases clipped from V and 6 bases from J, the junction kept 8 bases outside the gene matches. For the CDR3, the DNA is TGTGCCAGCAGTACCACAGGGGGCCTTGTCAATGAGCAGTTCTTC. The encoded protein is CASSTTGGLVNEQFF.

This clonotype was found a few times. The J gene is TRBJ2-3, the V gene TRBV27; D uncertain. V was shortened by 6 bases and J by 2 bases, with 9 bases between the two germline ends. Germline values: CDR1 MNHEY, CDR2 SMNVEV (reference sequence). The CDR3 is made up of 13 amino acids. For the CDR3, the DNA is TGTGCCAGCAGACCACTCAACACAGATACGCAGTATTTT. Amino acids: CASRPLNTDTQYF.

V usage is TRBV9 and J usage is TRBJ2-1; D possibly matches TRBD1 or TRBD2 (5 bases each). Germline CDR1 reads SGDLS; CDR2 reads YYNGEE. The ends were cut back, 4 bases at V and 3 bases at J, with 11 bases in the middle. The length of the CDR3 is 14 residues. CDR3 protein: CASSLVGRYNEQFF. Written as DNA, the CDR3 is TGTGCCAGCAGCCTGGTGGGACGCTACAATGAGCAGTTCTTC.

V usage is TRBV10-3 and J usage is TRBJ2-3; D is unclear. There are 14 residues in the CDR3. Deletions cut 8 bases from V and 4 bases from J, with 16 bases between. Germline loops: CDR1 ENHRY, CDR2 SYGVKD. The DNA for the CDR3 is TGTGCCATCGGGCGGAATAGATGGGCAGATACGCAGTATTTT. This translates into CAIGRNRWADTQYF.

V is TRBV7-3 and J is TRBJ2-1, with TRBD2 matching over 11 bases. Trimming at V came to 5 bases and at J to 5 bases, leaving 5 bases not matched to a gene. This CDR3 is 15 amino acids long. CDR1 is SGHTA, CDR2 FQGTGA, per germline. The CDR3 coding sequence is TGTGCCAGCAGCCCCAGGACTAGCGGGCACAATGAGCAGTTCTTC. Its protein product is CASSPRTSGHNEQFF.

This clonotype was counted at least ten times. The chain couples TRBV21-1 to TRBJ1-1. TRBV21-1 is designated a pseudogene. The CDR3 is 15 amino acids. The CDR3 reads CASSEPRWMNTEAFF. CDR3 coding DNA: TGTGCCAGCAGCGAACCGAGGTGGATGAACACTGAAGCTTTCTTT.